These 9 T cell receptor delta chains share one sample of origin, sequenced in a study of γδ T cells in repeated Plasmodium falciparum infection. Vgamma9/Vdelta2+ and Vdelta2-negative gammadelta T cells were flow-sorted from PBMC for bulk sequencing. TCRdb reprocessed the multiplex PCR reads through CATT. The sample lists 53,000 or so delta-chain clones; about 2% were seen once. Material for sequencing was gamma-delta T cells from blood. These receptors were obtained from a pool of human donors (malaria-infected and uninfected, not separated).

Turning to this clone: Only one base separates this from a far larger clonotype, so it likely reflects a read error. Other nucleotide sequences from this sample produce the same CDR3. J gene calling gave no result, while the V gene is TRDV3; the table's D call TRDD3 went unverified against the DNA. The CDR3 loop spans 20 amino acids. The V gene's germline CDR1 is TVYSNPD and CDR2 GDNSRS (reference sequence). The CDR3 is CAFRDPYYWGIPRWTDKLIF. The CDR3 DNA follows: TGTGCCTTTAGAGATCCCTATTACTGGGGCATCCCCCGTTGGACCGATAAGCTCATCTTT.

This clone was observed many times. The rearrangement links TRAV29/DV5 to TRDJ1, with D perhaps TRDD2 (6 bases). Per the germline V gene, CDR1 is NSMFDY and CDR2 is ISSIKDK. The CDR3 is made up of 17 amino acids. V was clipped by 0 bases and J by 0 bases, with 18 bases between them. CDR3: CAASAASFPPDTDKLIF. CDR3 sequence (DNA): TGTGCAGCAAGCGCGGCTTCCTTCCCACCCGACACCGATAAACTCATCTTT.

To note about this clone: The TCRdb protein, from a much larger clone, departs from this DNA's translation at residue 18, likely by read error; the protein shown derives from the DNA. This chain uses TRDV2 with TRDJ1; 10 bases agree with TRDD3. No J segment appears in TCRdb, so it was assigned here by matching the sequence to germline. Germline assignment: CDR1 GEAIGNYY and CDR2 EKD. The length of the CDR3 is 21 residues. The CDR3 bases are TGTGCCTGTGACACCATCGGGCATACTGGGGGATCCTCCCACGCCACCGATGAACTCATCTTT. Amino acid sequence: CACDTIGHTGGSSHATDELIF.

This clone came up a few times. This likely reflects a read error, since a far larger clone is one base away. Other nucleotide sequences in the sample specify the same CDR3. The V and J genes are TRDV1 and TRDJ1; 9 nucleotides line up with TRDD3. Germline CDR1 TSWWSYY, CDR2 QGS. The CDR3 contains 21 residues. CDR3 loop: CALGELRCCTGGTGRTDKLIF. The CDR3 region has the DNA TGTGCTCTTGGGGAACTAAGGTGTTGCACTGGGGGAACGGGGCGCACCGATAAGCTCATCTTT.

This clone was recorded a few times. The TCRdb protein comes from a much larger clone and disagrees with this DNA's translation at residue 11, likely due to a read error; the protein given here is derived from the DNA. The chain joins TRDV1 to TRDJ1, with 12 bases that match TRDD3. The J gene, left out of TCRdb, was set here by checking the DNA against germline. The CDR3 has 22 amino acids. In germline, CDR1 is TSWWSYY, CDR2 QGS. After removal of 1 base from V and 2 bases from J, the junction contained 20 bases not matched to a gene. The CDR3 loop reads CALGEPIPTILLGDTWTDKLIF. CDR3 DNA: TGTGCTCTTGGGGAACCCATTCCTACGATACTTCTGGGGGATACGTGGACCGATAAACTCATCTTT.

Worth noting for this clone: TCRdb's listed protein matches a much larger clone and diverges from this DNA's translation at residue 15, likely through a read error; the protein shown comes from the DNA. The V call is TRDV1, the J call TRDJ1; the match to TRDD3 covers 7 bases. TCRdb is silent on the J gene; assignment here came from matching the DNA to germline. Unmatched junction bases numbered 22, after V lost 0 bases and J lost 0 bases. The V gene's germline CDR1 is TSWWSYY and CDR2 QGS. CDR3 size: 22 residues. The CDR3 DNA reads TGTGCTCTTGGGGAACTAGTTGCCGCTATTCTGGGGGCTCCGAGCCACACCGATAAACTCATCTTT. Protein: CALGELVAAILGAPSHTDKLIF.

In the case of this clone: This DNA's translation and the protein TCRdb lists, from a much larger clone, do not match at residue 6, likely due to a read error; the protein shown is translated from the DNA. J is TRDJ1 and V is TRDV2; possible D gene TRDD3, 5 bases. Matching the DNA to germline supplied the J gene, which TCRdb does not give. CDR3 size: 13 residues. V was shortened by 0 bases and J by 6 bases, with 10 bases between the two germline ends. Germline CDR1 is GEAIGNYY and CDR2 is EKD. The CDR3: CACDTIGDHKLIF. The CDR3 nucleotides read TGTGCCTGTGACACCATAGGGGACCATAAACTCATCTTT.

This clone was counted a few times. A much larger clone sits a single nucleotide away, making a read error possible. Other DNA sequences in this specimen translate into the identical CDR3. The CDR3 DNA follows: TGTGCCCTTGGGGAGCTCCGCCTACCCGTACTGGGGGATGTGGAACTCATCTTT. Protein sequence: CALGELRLPVLGDVELIF. The rearrangement joins TRDV1 to TRDJ1, with 10 bases matching TRDD3. Because TCRdb records no J gene, it was assigned here through a match of the DNA to germline. Germline V CDR1 and CDR2: TSWWSYY, QGS. The CDR3 length is 18 residues.

As concerns this clone: This DNA's translation and the protein TCRdb lists, from a much larger clone, do not match at residue 5, likely due to a read error; the protein shown is translated from the DNA. This rearrangement joins TRDV2 to TRDJ1; tentatively, D is TRDD3 (5 bases). The J gene comes from matching the DNA to germline here; TCRdb lacks it. V gave up 3 bases and J gave up 5 bases, with 12 bases separating them. From germline, CDR1 is GEAIGNYY and CDR2 EKD. The CDR3 length is 13 residues. The CDR3 DNA is TGTGCCTGTGACCTGATGGGGAAAGATAAACTCATCTTT. This gives the protein CACDLMGKDKLIF.